The entry that follows covers one T cell receptor beta chain sequence. Its antigen is still unknown. A much larger clone lies one base from this, so it may be a read error. This specimen belongs to a study of tumor-infiltrating lymphocytes in primary liver carcinoma. Background on the study: Patients of both sexes were 30 to 69 years old.

Investigators took RNA and DNA out together from 20-30 mg of unsorted bulk tissue. A constant-region primer primed TCR beta cDNA synthesis from roughly 500 ng of total RNA. Slightly modified ARM-PCR served as the procedure for the TCR beta libraries. These libraries came from three rounds of nested multiplex PCR. The opening two PCR rounds, around 10 cycles each, paired TRBV1-TRBV30 forward primers with a C-beta reverse primer. TCRdb called the multiplex PCR reads again in MiXCR, with one record for every CDR3 protein. The sample contains 55,000 or so distinct CDR3 sequences, around 64% of which appear only once. Broader study findings: Tumors significantly exceeded blood in top-250-clone fraction (p = 0.039).

V lost 6 bases and J lost 8, with 18 bases in between. CDR3 length: 14 amino acids. Germline-derived CDR1 and CDR2 are SGHDT and YYEEEE. This chain connects TRBV5-6 to TRBJ2-1; D may match TRBD1 or TRBD2 (5 bases each). What was sequenced was liver tumor tissue from sampling region 2. The sample's subset: tumor region T2, inferior pole. The TCR originated in a man in his forties or fifties with primary liver carcinoma and hepatitis B virus infection. CDR3 protein: CASNWGSKWDEQFF. The CDR3 DNA reads as TGTGCCAGCAACTGGGGGAGCAAGTGGGATGAGCAGTTCTTC.